This TCR beta chain was observed in a study of T cells in Graves' hyperthyroidism and ophthalmopathy. Findings of the study overall: The majority of expanded thyroid clonotypes above 0.001 also appeared in blood. Median prediction lead before ophthalmopathy onset was six to eight months with the model.

Amplification targeted TCR beta CDR3 regions from RNA transcripts. The primer set for the first-round RT-PCR of the TCR CDR3 was HTBI. MiXCR was run by TCRdb on the multiplex PCR reads, yielding one entry per CDR3 protein. Of about 210,000 distinct CDR3 sequences listed, roughly 18% are singletons. Trimming took 4 bases from V and 3 from J; bases not matched to a gene: 12. Germline V CDR1 and CDR2: LNHDA, SQIVND (reference sequence). The CDR3 is made up of 17 amino acids. This clonotype was counted only a few times. No antigen is known for it. The chain is built from TRBV19 and TRBJ1-5; 7 bases fit TRBD1. The sequencing input was blood. This TCR was sampled from a man over 45 with Graves' hyperthyroidism. CDR3 sequence (DNA): TGTGCCAGTAGTACGAACGAAAGACAGGGAACCAATCAGCCCCAGCATTTT. Translating it yields CASSTNERQGTNQPQHF.